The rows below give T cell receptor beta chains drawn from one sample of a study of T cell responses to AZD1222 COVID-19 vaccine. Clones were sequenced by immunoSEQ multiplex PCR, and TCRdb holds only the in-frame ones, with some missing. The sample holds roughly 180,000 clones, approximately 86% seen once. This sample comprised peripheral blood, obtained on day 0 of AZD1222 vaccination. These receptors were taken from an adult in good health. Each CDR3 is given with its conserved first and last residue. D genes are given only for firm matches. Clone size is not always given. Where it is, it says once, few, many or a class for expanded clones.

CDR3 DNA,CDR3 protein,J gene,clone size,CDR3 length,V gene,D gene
TGTGCCAGTAGCCCCGGGACTATCGCCTTTCGGGAGCAGTACTTC,CASSPGTIAFREQYF,TRBJ2-7,once,15,TRBV19,TRBD2
TGTGCCAGCTCACAGACGATTAATGAAAAACTGTTTTTT,CASSQTINEKLFF,TRBJ1-4,.,13,TRBV18,.
TGTGCCAGCAGCCAATACAGGTACAATGAGCAGTTCTTC,CASSQYRYNEQFF,TRBJ2-1,.,13,TRBV3-1/TRBV3-2,.
TGTGCCAGCAGCCAGAACACTGAAGCTTTCTTT,CASSQNTEAFF,TRBJ1-1,.,11,TRBV5-6,.
TGTGCCAGCAGCCAAGGTGCGACAGGGGGTAATGAGCAGTTCTTC,CASSQGATGGNEQFF,TRBJ2-1,.,15,TRBV4-2,TRBD1
TGTGCCAGCAGACAAGGCCATGCAGGCGGGTACGAGCAGTACTTC,CASRQGHAGGYEQYF,TRBJ2-7,.,15,TRBV6-5,.
TGTGCCATCAGGGGGCCTTACCATTCACCCCTCCACTTT,CAIRGPYHSPLHF,TRBJ1-6,.,13,TRBV10-3,.
TGTGCCAGTAGTCCTTGGGAGGCAGCCTATAACTATGGCTACACCTTC,CASSPWEAAYNYGYTF,TRBJ1-2,.,16,TRBV19,.
TGTGCCAGCACCCCCGCTTACTCGGATCGGCGGCTAGCGGGCTACGAGCAGTACTTC,CASTPAYSDRRLAGYEQYF,TRBJ2-7,.,19,TRBV7-2,TRBD2
TGTGCCAGCAGCTCAAGAGGGACAGGGGCGAACTGCACAGATACGCAGTATTTT,CASSSRGTGANCTDTQYF,TRBJ2-3,once,18,TRBV7-4,TRBD1
TGCAGCGTTGGGTTAGACAGATTGAACACTGAAGCTTTCTTT,CSVGLDRLNTEAFF,TRBJ1-1,once,14,TRBV29-1,.
TGCGCCAGCAGCCCTTCGACAGGGTGGGGCAATCAGCCCCAGCATTTT,CASSPSTGWGNQPQHF,TRBJ1-5,.,16,TRBV4-1,TRBD1
TGTGCCAGCAGCACGACAGGGGGTCCTTACAATGAGCAGTTCTTC,CASSTTGGPYNEQFF,TRBJ2-1,few,15,TRBV7-9,TRBD1
TGTGCCACTAGGTCCGAGGGGCGACGTATGAACACTGAAGCTTTCTTT,CATRSEGRRMNTEAFF,TRBJ1-1,.,16,TRBV19,.
TGTGCCAGCAGACCTACGGACAGTCCCAAAAACATTCAGTACTTC,CASRPTDSPKNIQYF,TRBJ2-4,.,15,TRBV6-4,.
TGTGCCAGCAGCTGGAGGCGGGAGGGGGATACGCAGTATTTT,CASSWRREGDTQYF,TRBJ2-3,.,14,TRBV7-2,TRBD2
TGTGCCAGCAGCCTAGGACAGGCGGGAGGAACGGCAAAACTGTTTTTT,CASSLGQAGGTAKLFF,TRBJ1-4,.,16,TRBV7-9,TRBD1
TGTGCCAGCGGACAAGGGAACACTGAAGCTTTCTTT,CASGQGNTEAFF,TRBJ1-1,.,12,TRBV5-4,.
TGTGCCAGCAGTTACCTTACGGGGAGAGGCGAGCAGTACTTC,CASSYLTGRGEQYF,TRBJ2-7,once,14,TRBV6-5,.
TGTGCCAGCAGCGCGATAGTGGGGGCAGAGACCCAGTACTTC,CASSAIVGAETQYF,TRBJ2-5,.,14,TRBV9,.
TGTGCCAGCACCCAGGGGGGGAGTCGGGCAGATACGCAGTATTTT,CASTQGGSRADTQYF,TRBJ2-3,.,15,TRBV6-5,.
TGTGCCAGCAGCCACCAGGGCGGGACAGGGTTCAATGAGCAGTTCTTC,CASSHQGGTGFNEQFF,TRBJ2-1,.,16,TRBV7-3,TRBD1
TGTGCCAGCAGCCAAGGGGGTTTTTATGGCTACACCTTC,CASSQGGFYGYTF,TRBJ1-2,.,13,TRBV3-1/TRBV3-2,.
TGTGCCAGCAGTGAATCCTGGGCAGGGGGAACCTACGAGCAGTACTTC,CASSESWAGGTYEQYF,TRBJ2-7,.,16,TRBV6-1,TRBD1
TGTGCCAGCAGACGGGAACCGGGACACTTGAACACTGAAGCTTTCTTT,CASRREPGHLNTEAFF,TRBJ1-1,.,16,TRBV7-3,.
TGTGCCAGCAGGACAGGGGGCTCTGGGGCCAACGTCCTGACTTTC,CASRTGGSGANVLTF,TRBJ2-6,once,15,TRBV28,TRBD1
TGTGCCAGCAGTTACAGGCAGGGGTACGAGCAGTACTTC,CASSYRQGYEQYF,TRBJ2-7,few,13,TRBV6-5,.
TGCGCCAGCAGCCTGGCGGCGACCTGGGGTGAGCAGTTCTTC,CASSLAATWGEQFF,TRBJ2-1,.,14,TRBV5-1,.